The 18 T cell receptor beta chains below were found in one sample sequenced in a study of human T cells and chemical hapten exposure. The authors extracted total RNA from unfractionated whole blood. Each cDNA molecule in the library carried unique molecular identifiers. TCRdb redid the calling of the reads with MiXCR, one entry per CDR3 protein. The repertoire holds around 120,000 distinct CDR3 sequences, with around 9% as singletons. The sequenced material came from whole blood. The receptor set was obtained from a human donor in good health. Some clones in this sample may be carry-over from other donors' samples.

This rearrangement joins TRBV9 to TRBJ2-3, with 9 bases that match TRBD2. Germline V gene data show CDR1 as SGDLS and CDR2 as YYNGEE. V gave up 8 bases and J gave up 5 bases; unmatched junction bases: 6. The CDR3 has 13 residues. In DNA form, the CDR3 reads TGTGCCAGTTCTAGCGGGGTGAGAGATACGCAGTATTTT. This gives the protein CASSSGVRDTQYF.

The chain links TRBV5-1 to TRBJ1-6, with TRBD1 identical over 7 bases. The germline gives CDR1 SGHRS, CDR2 YFSETQ. The CDR3 has 17 amino acids. The V segment lost 0 bases and the J segment 9 bases; nucleotides outside the gene matches: 12. CDR3 DNA sequence: TGCGCCAGCAGCTTGGGTCTCGGACAGGAAAGGAGTTCACCCCTCCACTTT. This codes for CASSLGLGQERSSPLHF.

V and J are TRBV28 and TRBJ2-7, with a tentative D call TRBD2 (5 bases). This CDR3 spans 13 amino acids. Between the trimmed V and J ends, which lost 6 bases and 4 bases, there was a span of 13 bases. Looked up from germline, CDR1 is MDHEN and CDR2 is SYDVKM. CDR3 amino acids: CASSQPGGYEQYF. In DNA, the CDR3 is TGTGCCAGCAGCCAACCTGGCGGGTACGAGCAGTACTTC.

The V and J genes are TRBV20-1 and TRBJ2-1, with a weak D call TRBD2 (7 bases). The CDR3 spans 14 residues. V lost 6 bases and J 5 bases, leaving 17 bases between the germline ends. The germline CDR1 and CDR2 sequences are DFQATT and SNEGSKA (reference sequence). The CDR3 DNA is TGCAGTGCCGGGGGCGCTAGCGGTAACAATGAGCAGTTCTTC. Its translation is CSAGGASGNNEQFF.

This chain links TRBV2 with TRBJ2-1; 10 bases line up with TRBD2. Germline V lookup: CDR1 SNHLY, CDR2 FYNNEI. The trim removed 8 bases at V and 2 bases at J, leaving 0 bases unmatched. This CDR3 contains 13 residues. This CDR3 is CASGLAAYNEQFF. The CDR3 region has the DNA TGTGCCAGCGGACTAGCGGCCTACAATGAGCAGTTCTTC.

The chain recombines TRBV11-3 with TRBJ2-2; 11 nucleotides align to TRBD1. The CDR3 totals 16 residues. In germline, CDR1 is SGHNT, CDR2 YENEEA. The junction had 8 bases not matched to a gene; V was cut back by 4 bases and J by 7 bases. The CDR3 spells CASSSPWTGGNGELFF. The CDR3 nucleotides read TGTGCCAGCAGCTCTCCCTGGACAGGGGGCAACGGGGAGCTGTTTTTT. Based on the CDR3 plus reference TRBV11-3 and TRBJ2-2, the full variable domain is EAGVVQSPRYKIIEKKQPVAFWCNPISGHNTLYWYLQNLGQGPELLIRYENEEAVDDSQLPKDRFSAERLKGVDSTLKIQPAELGDSAVYLCASSSPWTGGNGELFFGEGSRLTVL.

On this clonotype: The junction departs from the called germline gene at one end, perhaps through a read error. This rearrangement joins TRBV13 to TRBJ1-1; tentative D call: TRBD1 (5 bases). The CDR3 is made up of 12 amino acids. Germline V CDR1 and CDR2: PRHDT, FYEKMQ (reference sequence). The CDR3 DNA sequence: TGTGCCAACAGCTCAGGGACCGCTGAAGCTTTCTTT. Protein: CANSSGTAEAFF.

This clonotype appeared a few times. The chain couples TRBV25-1 to TRBJ2-3, with D possibly matching TRBD2 (6 bases). Per germline, CDR1 MGHDK and CDR2 SYGVNS. V lost 6 bases, J lost 1 base, and 11 bases lay in between. The CDR3 sequence is 14 residues long. This CDR3 reads CASRKASGTDTQYF. CDR3 sequence (DNA): TGTGCCAGCAGGAAAGCTAGCGGCACAGATACGCAGTATTTT.

This clonotype was counted only a few times. The J gene is TRBJ2-3, the V gene TRBV5-1, with D tentatively TRBD1 or TRBD2 (5 bases each). Trimming pared 3 bases from V and 0 bases from J, leaving 14 bases between. CDR1 SGHRS and CDR2 YFSETQ come from the germline V gene. This CDR3 region has 16 residues. The CDR3 is CASSSGTATSTDTQYF. In nucleotides, the CDR3 is TGCGCCAGCAGCTCAGGGACCGCTACTAGCACAGATACGCAGTATTTT.

This clonotype has at least ten counts. The chain couples TRBV12-3 or TRBV12-4 to TRBJ2-2; D is uncertain. The CDR3 runs 13 residues. Trimming shortened V by 2 bases and J by 5 bases, and 6 bases separated the two germline ends. The CDR3 nucleotides are TGTGCCAGCAGTTTACTGGGGACCGGGGAGCTGTTTTTT. It specifies CASSLLGTGELFF.

Only a few counts were recorded for this clonotype. V usage is TRBV10-3 and J usage is TRBJ2-7, with TRBD2 matching 8 bases. Germline V CDR1 and CDR2: ENHRY, SYGVKD. The length of the CDR3 is 15 residues. Trimming took 6 bases from V and 2 from J; bases not matched to a gene: 9. DNA for the CDR3: TGTGCCATCAGGGTGACTAGCGCTCACACCTACGAGCAGTACTTC. It translates to CAIRVTSAHTYEQYF.

V is TRBV4-1 and J is TRBJ2-3, with 7 bases aligning to TRBD1. From germline, CDR1 is MGHRA and CDR2 YSYEKL. The CDR3 runs 14 residues. V shed 7 bases, J shed 2 bases, and the junction held 6 bases outside the gene matches. The CDR3 loop reads CASTQDRSTDTQYF. CDR3 DNA sequence: TGCGCCAGCACCCAGGACAGGTCCACAGATACGCAGTATTTT.

The sample holds many counts of this clonotype. The V gene is TRBV29-1, the J gene TRBJ1-2; no firm D call. Germline CDR1 is SQVTM and CDR2 is ANQGSEA. Trimming removed 0 bases at V and 4 bases at J, with 9 bases between. This CDR3 comprises 13 residues. CDR3 region: CSVEEAGIYGYTF. The CDR3 DNA sequence: TGCAGCGTTGAAGAGGCGGGAATCTATGGCTACACCTTC. The variable domain in full, with the rest retrieved from reference TRBV29-1 and TRBJ1-2, is SAVISQKPSRDICQRGTSLTIQCQVDSQVTMMFWYRQQPGQSLTLIATANQGSEATYESGFVIDKFPISRPNLTFSTLTVSNMSPEDSSIYLCSVEEAGIYGYTFGSGTRLTVV.

This clonotype occurred a few times. The chain uses TRBV5-1 and TRBJ2-7; perhaps TRBD1 as D (6 bases). Per the germline V gene, CDR1 is SGHRS and CDR2 is YFSETQ. The CDR3 has 15 residues. V was clipped by 0 bases and J by 0 bases, with 10 bases between them. The CDR3 sequence is CASSLEGVSSYEQYF. CDR3 coding DNA: TGCGCCAGCAGCTTGGAGGGGGTCTCCTCCTACGAGCAGTACTTC.

This clonotype was seen a few times. The chain is built from TRBV24-1 and TRBJ2-1; either TRBD1 or TRBD2 may fit D (6 bases each). Trimming stripped 3 bases from V and 5 bases from J, with 13 bases between. The CDR3 spans 15 residues. Looked up from germline, CDR1 is KGHDR and CDR2 is SFDVKD. The CDR3 DNA follows: TGTGCCACCAGTGATGTGACTAGGGGGGACAATGAGCAGTTCTTC. Translation: CATSDVTRGDNEQFF.

The table lists this clonotype with a few counts. This rearrangement joins TRBV14 to TRBJ2-1; 13 positions match TRBD2. The V gene's germline CDR1 is SGHDN and CDR2 FVKESK. With V trimmed by 3 bases and J by 8 bases, 4 bases remained unmatched. There are 15 residues in the CDR3. The DNA of the CDR3 is TGTGCCAGCAGCCAGGGGGGACTAGCGGGATATGAGCAGTTCTTC. Translation: CASSQGGLAGYEQFF.

This clonotype was recorded at least ten times. This chain joins TRBV6-5 and TRBJ2-1; the match to TRBD1 covers 8 bases. CDR1 is MNHEY, CDR2 SVGAGI, per germline. V lost 5 bases to trimming and J lost 3 bases; unmatched junction nucleotides: 6. The CDR3 is made up of 15 amino acids. As DNA, the CDR3 is TGTGCCAGCAGTACAACAGGGGGGAGCTACAATGAGCAGTTCTTC. This encodes CASSTTGGSYNEQFF.

This clonotype was picked up many times. The rearrangement joins TRBV5-5 to TRBJ1-4, with 9 nucleotides matching TRBD1. CDR1 SGHKS and CDR2 YYEKEE come from the germline V gene (reference sequence). V lost 0 bases, J lost 5 bases, and 11 bases stayed unmatched. The CDR3 is 18 residues long. CDR3 amino acids: CASSLEPGQGVSNEKLFF. The CDR3 DNA reads as TGTGCCAGCAGCTTGGAACCGGGACAGGGAGTTAGCAATGAAAAACTGTTTTTT.